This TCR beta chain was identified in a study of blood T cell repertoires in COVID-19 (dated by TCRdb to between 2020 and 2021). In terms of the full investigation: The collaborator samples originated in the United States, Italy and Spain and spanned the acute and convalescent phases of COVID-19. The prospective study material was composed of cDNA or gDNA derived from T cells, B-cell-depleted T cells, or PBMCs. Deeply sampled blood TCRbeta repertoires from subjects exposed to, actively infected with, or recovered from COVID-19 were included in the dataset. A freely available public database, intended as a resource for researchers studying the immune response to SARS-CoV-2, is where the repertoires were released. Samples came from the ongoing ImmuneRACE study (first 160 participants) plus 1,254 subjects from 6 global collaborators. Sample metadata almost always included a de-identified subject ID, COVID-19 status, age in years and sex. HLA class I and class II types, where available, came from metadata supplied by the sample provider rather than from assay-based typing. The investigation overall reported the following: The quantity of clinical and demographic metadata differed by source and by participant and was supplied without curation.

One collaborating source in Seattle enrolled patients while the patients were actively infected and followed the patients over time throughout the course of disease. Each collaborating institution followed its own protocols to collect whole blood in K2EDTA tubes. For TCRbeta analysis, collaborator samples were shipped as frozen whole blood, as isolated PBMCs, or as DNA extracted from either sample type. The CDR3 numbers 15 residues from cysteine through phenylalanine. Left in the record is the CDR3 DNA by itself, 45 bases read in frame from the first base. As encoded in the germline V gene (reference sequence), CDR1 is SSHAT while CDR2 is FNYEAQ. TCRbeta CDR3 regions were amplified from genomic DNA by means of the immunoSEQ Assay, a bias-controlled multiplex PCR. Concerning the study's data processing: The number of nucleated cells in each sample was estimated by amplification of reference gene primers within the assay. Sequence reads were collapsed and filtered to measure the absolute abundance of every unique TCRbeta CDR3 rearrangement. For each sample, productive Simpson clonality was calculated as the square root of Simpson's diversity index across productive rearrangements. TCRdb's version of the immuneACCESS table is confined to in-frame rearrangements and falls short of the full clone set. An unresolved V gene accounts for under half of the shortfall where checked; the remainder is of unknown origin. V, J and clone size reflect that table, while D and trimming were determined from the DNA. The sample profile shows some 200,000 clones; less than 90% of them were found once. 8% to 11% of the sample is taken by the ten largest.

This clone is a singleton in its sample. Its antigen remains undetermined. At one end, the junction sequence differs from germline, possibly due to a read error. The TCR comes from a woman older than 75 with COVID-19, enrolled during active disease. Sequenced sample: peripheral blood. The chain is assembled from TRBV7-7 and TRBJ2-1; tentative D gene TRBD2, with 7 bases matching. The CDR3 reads CASSLQGGEYNEQFF. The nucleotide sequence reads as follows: TGTGCTAGCAGCCTACAGGGAGGGGAATACAATGAGCAGTTCTTC.